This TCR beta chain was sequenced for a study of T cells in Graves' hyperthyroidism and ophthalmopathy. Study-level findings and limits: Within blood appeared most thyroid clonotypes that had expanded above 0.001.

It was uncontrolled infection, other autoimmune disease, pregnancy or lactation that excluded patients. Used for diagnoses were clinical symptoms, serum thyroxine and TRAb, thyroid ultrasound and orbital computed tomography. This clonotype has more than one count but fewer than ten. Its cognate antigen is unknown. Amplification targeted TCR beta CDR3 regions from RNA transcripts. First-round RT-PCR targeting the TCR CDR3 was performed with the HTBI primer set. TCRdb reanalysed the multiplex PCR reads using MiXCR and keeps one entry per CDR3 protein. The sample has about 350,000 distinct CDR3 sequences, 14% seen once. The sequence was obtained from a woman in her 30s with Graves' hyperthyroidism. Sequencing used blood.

Here the CDR3 DNA reads TGCGCCAGCAGCCAAGATCAGGTTACCGGAGTCTATGGCTACACCTTC. This sequence encodes CASSQDQVTGVYGYTF. The chain has TRBV4-3 and TRBJ1-2; D is undetermined. This CDR3 contains 16 residues. Germline V gene lookup returns CDR1 LGHNA and CDR2 YSLEER. V was cut by 0 bases and J by 4 bases, with 15 bases left in between.